This T cell receptor beta chain was sequenced during a study of T cell responses to AZD1222 COVID-19 vaccine. Study findings and constraints: Once two AZD1222 doses were given, Spike-specific TCR breadth and depth went up. Seropositive at baseline were only a handful of AZD1222 recipients. White British donors predominated, females outnumbered males, and clonal diversity was possibly underestimated.

With respect to this clone: As yet, its antigen is unknown.

Sequencing was performed with immunoSEQ multiplex PCR; in TCRdb, only in-frame clones are kept and a portion is missing. The table shows 75,000 to 100,000 clones, with 80% to 90% occurring only once. Germline values: CDR1 MNHNS, CDR2 SASEGT. CDR3 size: 13 residues. Trimming stripped 2 bases from V and 6 bases from J, with 8 bases between. This material consisted of peripheral blood, taken on day 0 of AZD1222 vaccination. V gene TRBV6-1 combines with J gene TRBJ1-5; D gene unclear. The source is an adult in good health. CDR3 sequence (DNA): TGTGCCAGCAGTGAAAAAATGGGTCAGCCCCAGCATTTT. Translated: CASSEKMGQPQHF.